The clone carrying this TCR beta chain has just one count. Antigen specificity is unknown. V dropped 4 bases and J dropped 0; count of bases not matched to a gene: 2. CDR3 length: 14 amino acids. Germline V lookup: CDR1 LNHDA, CDR2 SQIVND (reference sequence). The sample originates from a study of cytomegalovirus exposure and HLA in healthy donors. Broader study findings: There were a few CMV-associated chains whose specificity for CMV antigens was confirmed in vitro. Per a later analysis, about 17,000 TCR beta sequences showed association with HLA alleles at 0.05 false discovery rate. Among TCR beta chains of equal frequency, HLA-associated ones were more clonally expanded in a later analysis. Rarity characterized most TCR sequences, yet some public TCRs appeared in many donors.

The study ran its PCR with 60 Vbeta and 13 Jbeta primers. Clones were read by immunoSEQ multiplex PCR, and TCRdb kept only the in-frame ones, dropping some. This table holds 180,000 or so clones, more than 65% found once. The chain carries TRBV19 and TRBJ2-7; 8 nucleotides match TRBD1. The sequenced sample consisted of PBMCs. This clonotype was obtained from a female donor in good health and CMV-seronegative. For the CDR3, the DNA is TGTGCCAGTAGTAACAGGGGGTTCTCCTACGAGCAGTACTTC. It codes for CASSNRGFSYEQYF.